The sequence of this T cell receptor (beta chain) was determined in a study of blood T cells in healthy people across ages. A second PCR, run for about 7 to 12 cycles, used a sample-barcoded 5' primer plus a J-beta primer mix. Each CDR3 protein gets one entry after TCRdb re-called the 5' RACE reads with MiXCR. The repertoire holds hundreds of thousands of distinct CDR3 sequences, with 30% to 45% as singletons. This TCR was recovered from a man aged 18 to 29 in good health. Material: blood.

The CDR3 loop reads CASGLGMGPGETQYF. The CDR3 coding sequence is TGTGCCAGCGGGTTAGGGATGGGGCCGGGGGAGACCCAGTACTTC. The chain uses TRBV12-3 or TRBV12-4 and TRBJ2-5; D is tentatively TRBD1 or TRBD2 (5 bases each). Trimming left V 8 bases short and J 5 bases short, with 21 bases between. The CDR3 runs to 15 residues.